Following are 16 T cell receptor beta chains from one sample sequenced in a study of blood T cell repertoires in COVID-19. Generated by immunoSEQ multiplex PCR, the TCRdb table keeps only in-frame clones and is missing some. The profile shows 95,000 or so clones, 89% of them singletons. The sequencing sample was made of peripheral blood. Receptor source: a woman in her 70s with acute or convalescent COVID-19.

The CDR3 reads CASSIRGQETQYF. The DNA of the CDR3 is TGTGCCAGTAGTATCAGGGGCCAAGAGACCCAGTACTTC. The chain couples TRBV19 to TRBJ2-5; a weak D match, TRBD1 (6 bases). The V end was cut by 3 bases, the J end by 1 base, with 6 bases between. The CDR3 has 13 amino acids. The germline gives CDR1 LNHDA, CDR2 SQIVND (reference sequence). Complete variable domain (other parts from reference TRBV19 and TRBJ2-5): DGGITQSPKYLFRKEGQNVTLSCEQNLNHDAMYWYRQDPGQGLRLIYYSQIVNDFQKGDIAEGYSVSREKKESFPLTVTSAQKNPTAFYLCASSIRGQETQYFGPGTRLLVL.

The V gene is TRBV24-1, the J gene TRBJ1-2; D not resolved. Germline V CDR1 and CDR2: KGHDR, SFDVKD. The CDR3 extends over 12 amino acids. Between the trimmed V and J ends, which lost 9 bases and 5 bases, there was a span of 12 bases. The CDR3 loop reads CATSVTDYGYTF. CDR3 sequence (DNA): TGTGCCACCTCCGTCACAGATTATGGCTACACCTTC.

This clone was recorded a few times. The V gene is TRBV7-9, the J gene TRBJ1-6; no clear D gene. V dropped 0 bases and J dropped 13 bases, with 10 bases sitting between them. This CDR3 has 13 residues. Germline CDR1 reads SEHNR; CDR2 reads FQNEAQ (reference sequence). Here the CDR3 DNA reads TGTGCCAGCAGCTTAGCGGAGGTGAGCCCCCTCCACTTT. Amino acids: CASSLAEVSPLHF.

This clone was seen just once. The chain links TRBV24-1 to TRBJ1-5; 7 nucleotides match TRBD1. V shed 6 bases and J 6 bases; nucleotides not matched to a gene: 7. This CDR3 comprises 14 residues. Germline V gene sequence: CDR1 KGHDR, CDR2 SFDVKD. The chain's CDR3 is CATSPGGGGQPQHF. CDR3 bases: TGTGCCACCAGTCCAGGGGGTGGGGGTCAGCCCCAGCATTTT.

This clone was recorded once. The rearrangement links TRBV30 to TRBJ2-2; no clear D. The CDR3 runs to 14 residues. Germline CDR1 is GTSNPN and CDR2 is SVGIG (reference sequence). V lost 2 bases and J 6 bases, leaving 13 bases between the germline ends. CDR3 coding DNA: TGTGCCTGGAGTCCTCTTATCTCCTCCGGGGAGCTGTTTTTT. It codes for CAWSPLISSGELFF.

The V and J genes are TRBV5-1 and TRBJ1-4, with D possibly TRBD1 on 6 matching bases. The ends were cut back, 7 bases at V and 5 bases at J, with 15 bases in the middle. Germline V gene sequence: CDR1 SGHRS, CDR2 YFSETQ. The CDR3 contains 14 residues. The CDR3 nucleotides read TGCGCCAGCGGCATGGACAGTATAAATGAAAAACTGTTTTTT. Translation gives CASGMDSINEKLFF.

This chain connects TRBV11-3 to TRBJ2-2, with TRBD2 matching 9 bases. The CDR3 length is 17 residues. The V gene's germline CDR1 is SGHNT and CDR2 YENEEA. With V trimmed by 1 base and J by 1 base, 4 bases remained unmatched. Here the CDR3 reads CASSLGISGGNTGELFF. CDR3 coding DNA: TGTGCCAGCAGCTTAGGGATTAGCGGGGGGAACACCGGGGAGCTGTTTTTT.

This sequence joins TRBV3-1 (or the pseudogene TRBV3-2) and TRBJ1-2; no reliable D call. Germline V gene data show CDR1 as LGHDT and CDR2 as YNNKEL (reference sequence). V was clipped by 1 base and J by 10 bases, with 7 bases between them. The CDR3 runs 11 residues. CDR3 region: CASSQAVLYTF. CDR3 in DNA: TGTGCCAGCAGCCAAGCGGTCCTCTACACCTTC.

This chain uses TRBV10-1 with TRBJ1-5; D is unclear. The V and J ends lost 6 bases and 3 bases respectively, with 9 bases between them. Per the germline V gene, CDR1 is WNHNN and CDR2 is SYGVQD (reference sequence). The CDR3 length is 13 residues. The CDR3, as DNA: TGCGCCAGCAGCGGTGGGCCCAATCAGCCCCAGCATTTT. Its translation is CASSGGPNQPQHF.

V and J are TRBV4-1 and TRBJ1-2; no firm D call. Germline CDR1 is MGHRA and CDR2 is YSYEKL. This CDR3 is built from 14 residues. Deletions cut 1 base from V and 2 bases from J, with 8 bases between. The CDR3 here is CASSQVAQNYGYTF. The CDR3 DNA sequence: TGCGCCAGCAGCCAAGTGGCACAGAACTATGGCTACACCTTC.

The V and J genes are TRBV2 and TRBJ1-2; 10 nucleotides agree with TRBD1. The CDR3 length is 14 residues. Germline V lookup: CDR1 SNHLY, CDR2 FYNNEI. The J segment lost 4 bases and the V segment lost 5 bases, leaving 4 bases of the junction unmatched. The CDR3 nucleotides read TGTGCCAGCAGTCCGACAGGGGGCGGCTATGGCTACACCTTC. It translates to CASSPTGGGYGYTF. The full variable domain, in which reference TRBV2 and TRBJ1-2 provide the parts outside the CDR3, is EPEVTQTPSHQVTQMGQEVILRCVPISNHLYFYWYRQILGQKVEFLVSFYNNEISEKSEIFDDQFSVERPDGSNFTLKIRSTKLEDSAMYFCASSPTGGGYGYTFGSGTRLTVV.

The chain is built from TRBV2 and TRBJ2-7; D unclear. There are 16 residues in the CDR3. Between the trimmed V and J ends, which lost 0 bases and 0 bases, there was a span of 12 bases. Germline-derived CDR1 and CDR2 are SNHLY and FYNNEI. The CDR3 spells CASSEAWAELSYEQYF. The CDR3 DNA reads as TGTGCCAGCAGTGAAGCTTGGGCCGAACTCTCCTACGAGCAGTACTTC.

The rearrangement links TRBV4-2 to TRBJ2-5; 8 bases are a match to TRBD2. This CDR3 region has 18 residues. CDR1 is LGHNA and CDR2 is YNFKEQ in the germline V gene. V was clipped by 0 bases and J by 0 bases; unmatched bases: 9. CDR3 coding DNA: TGTGCCAGCAGCCAAGATCCGGGCGGGAGGCCTAACCAAGAGACCCAGTACTTC. This codes for CASSQDPGGRPNQETQYF.

The chain joins TRBV19 to TRBJ2-7; 8 nucleotides agree with TRBD2. The CDR3 extends over 15 amino acids. Trimming took 5 bases from V and 4 from J; bases not matched to a gene: 10. In germline, CDR1 is LNHDA, CDR2 SQIVND (reference sequence). This chain's CDR3 is CASSRSSGGKYEQYV. In DNA form, the CDR3 reads TGTGCCAGTAGTCGTTCCAGCGGGGGAAAATACGAGCAGTACGTC.

The rearrangement joins TRBV27 to TRBJ2-1; 7 bases map to TRBD1. Germline V gives CDR1 MNHEY, CDR2 SMNVEV (reference sequence). The ends lost 3 bases at V and 0 bases at J; junction bases unmatched: 2. The CDR3 spans 15 residues. The CDR3 DNA follows: TGTGCCAGCAGTTTTCGACAGGGCTCCTACAATGAGCAGTTCTTC. Protein product: CASSFRQGSYNEQFF.

The chain is built from TRBV10-3 and TRBJ2-3; 8 nucleotides align to TRBD2. Germline V gives CDR1 ENHRY, CDR2 SYGVKD. The ends lost 10 bases at V and 5 bases at J; junction bases unmatched: 14. This CDR3 region has 15 residues. Here the CDR3 DNA reads TGTGCCAGCCAAATCGCGGGAGGCCATGGAGATACGCAGTATTTT. Residues: CASQIAGGHGDTQYF.